The rows below give T cell receptor beta chains drawn from one sample of a study of blood T cell repertoires in COVID-19. Method: immunoSEQ multiplex PCR; TCRdb's copy keeps in-frame clones and lacks some. The sample contains about 200,000 clones, roughly 84% of which appear only once. The sample comprised peripheral blood. The receptors derive from a human donor in a cohort sampled during active COVID-19. CDR3s leave out the opening cysteine and the closing phenylalanine or tryptophan.

TRBV28,ASNSQGGFNQPQH
TRBV11-2,ASSSQTSALGTQY
TRBV7-2,ASSLRPGLTSIQY
TRBV18,ASSPHENYGYT
TRBV7-9,ASSLTGSYYEQY
TRBV19,ASRGTGALVGGYT
TRBV27,AAGRGEGETQY
TRBV6-2/TRBV6-3,ASSYGGRGDEQY
TRBV4-1,ASQQAGNTGELF
TRBV2,ASSEVALRITEAF
TRBV28,ASSLGGSGANVLT
TRBV5-1,ASSPETAPYYEQY
TRBV7-2,ASSLTAPGGAR
TRBV19,ASSSTRTAIYGYT
TRBV2,AMRRREEDTQY
TRBV12-3/TRBV12-4,ASSLSGRYEQY
TRBV4-1,ASSQFSELGRAELYEQY
TRBV28,ASSLGATNEKLF
TRBV11-2,ASSQGVNTGELF
TRBV12-3/TRBV12-4,ASSLVPAVRY
TRBV3-1/TRBV3-2,ASSQARRSYNSPLH
TRBV5-8,ASSLDRGVDGYT
TRBV21-1,ASSKKYPSALATQY
TRBV2,ASSDSELKETQY
TRBV28,ASRSSGQGTRGEKLF
TRBV15,ATRRAEGNYGYT
TRBV19,ASSIAIGQGNTEAF
TRBV4-2,ASSQGQEKLF
TRBV6-6,ASSYISEQF
TRBV10-1,ASSDGLAGGEQY
TRBV5-1,ASSLGFSGGYEQY
TRBV7-9,ASRAPGQGGYEQY
TRBV19,ASSVETGGPGELF
TRBV28,ASSSGTVVYEQY
TRBV12-3/TRBV12-4,ASRPGNTEAF
TRBV9,ASSLSLTSGKTADTQY
TRBV5-1,ASSLAFTGQGGGYT
TRBV7-9,ASSLLQGNTEAF
TRBV27,ASRPGLEYGELF
TRBV7-9,ASSLTRGMSTQY
TRBV5-1,ASNPSSGRDTQY
TRBV21-1,ASIIGRDRGGYT
TRBV24-1,ATSDSGQINSPLH
TRBV30,AWRGGTGGTSGIFTGELF
TRBV15,ATSSLDRGRSGYT
TRBV28,ASSLQGYEQF
TRBV28,ASSSLDGRPSYGYT
TRBV15,ATSRETSGQETQY